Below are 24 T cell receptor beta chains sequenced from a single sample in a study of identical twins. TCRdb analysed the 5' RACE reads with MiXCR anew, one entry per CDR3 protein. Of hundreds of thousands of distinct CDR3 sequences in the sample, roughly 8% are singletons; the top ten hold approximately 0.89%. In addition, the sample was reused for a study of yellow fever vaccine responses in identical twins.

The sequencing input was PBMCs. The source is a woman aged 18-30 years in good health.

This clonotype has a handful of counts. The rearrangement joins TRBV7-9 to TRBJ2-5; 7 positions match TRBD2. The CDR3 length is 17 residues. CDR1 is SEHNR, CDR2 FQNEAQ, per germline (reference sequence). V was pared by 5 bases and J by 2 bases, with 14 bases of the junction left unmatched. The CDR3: CASSPKVASGQQETQYF. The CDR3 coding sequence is TGTGCCAGCAGCCCAAAGGTCGCTAGCGGACAACAAGAGACCCAGTACTTC.

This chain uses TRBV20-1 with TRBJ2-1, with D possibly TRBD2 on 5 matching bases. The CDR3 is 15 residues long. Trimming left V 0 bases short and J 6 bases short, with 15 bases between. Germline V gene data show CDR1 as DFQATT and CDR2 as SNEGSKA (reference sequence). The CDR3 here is CSARDPRLASNEQFF. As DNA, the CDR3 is TGCAGTGCTAGAGATCCAAGGCTAGCAAGCAATGAGCAGTTCTTC.

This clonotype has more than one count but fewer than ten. CDR3 nucleotides: TGTGCCAGCAGCCAGGGACTCAGACAAGAGACCCAGTACTTC. Its protein product is CASSQGLRQETQYF. The chain joins TRBV14 to TRBJ2-5; D is perhaps TRBD2 (6 bases). Germline CDR1 SGHDN, CDR2 FVKESK. The CDR3 has 14 residues. Between the trimmed V and J ends, which lost 3 bases and 2 bases, there was a span of 10 bases.

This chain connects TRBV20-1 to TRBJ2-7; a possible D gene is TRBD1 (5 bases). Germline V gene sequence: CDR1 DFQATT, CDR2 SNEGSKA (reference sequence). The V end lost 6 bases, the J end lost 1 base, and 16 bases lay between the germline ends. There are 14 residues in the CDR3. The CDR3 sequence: CSASLRGLSYEQYF. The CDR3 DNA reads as TGCAGTGCAAGCCTAAGGGGATTATCCTACGAGCAGTACTTC.

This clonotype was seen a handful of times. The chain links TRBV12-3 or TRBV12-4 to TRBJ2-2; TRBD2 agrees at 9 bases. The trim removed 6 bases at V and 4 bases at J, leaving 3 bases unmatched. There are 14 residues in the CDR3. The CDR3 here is CASRPGLATGELFF. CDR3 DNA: TGTGCCAGCAGGCCGGGACTAGCCACCGGGGAGCTGTTTTTT.

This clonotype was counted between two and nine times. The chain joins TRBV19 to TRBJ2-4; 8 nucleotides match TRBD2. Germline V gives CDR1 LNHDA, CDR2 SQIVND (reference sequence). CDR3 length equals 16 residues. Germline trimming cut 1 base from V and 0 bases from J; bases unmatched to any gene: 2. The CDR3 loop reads CASSIAGGVAKNIQYF. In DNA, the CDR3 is TGTGCCAGTAGTATAGCGGGGGGGGTAGCCAAAAACATTCAGTACTTC.

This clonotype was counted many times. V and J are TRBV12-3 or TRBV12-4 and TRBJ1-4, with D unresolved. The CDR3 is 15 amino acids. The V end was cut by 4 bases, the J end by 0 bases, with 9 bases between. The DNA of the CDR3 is TGTGCCAGCAGTTCTTCAGGAGCAACTAATGAAAAACTGTTTTTT. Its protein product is CASSSSGATNEKLFF.

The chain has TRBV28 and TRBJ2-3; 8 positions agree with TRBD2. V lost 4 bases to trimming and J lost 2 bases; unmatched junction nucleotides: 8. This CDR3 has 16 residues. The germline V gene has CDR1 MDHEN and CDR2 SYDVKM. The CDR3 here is CASSSSGSLLTDTQYF. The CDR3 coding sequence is TGTGCCAGCAGTTCCAGCGGGAGCTTACTCACAGATACGCAGTATTTT.

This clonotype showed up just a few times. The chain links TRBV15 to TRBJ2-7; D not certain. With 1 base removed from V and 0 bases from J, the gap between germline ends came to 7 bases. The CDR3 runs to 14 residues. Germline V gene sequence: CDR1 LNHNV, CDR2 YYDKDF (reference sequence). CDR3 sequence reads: CATSRGVSSYEQYF. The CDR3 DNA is TGTGCCACCAGCAGAGGGGTCTCCTCCTACGAGCAGTACTTC.

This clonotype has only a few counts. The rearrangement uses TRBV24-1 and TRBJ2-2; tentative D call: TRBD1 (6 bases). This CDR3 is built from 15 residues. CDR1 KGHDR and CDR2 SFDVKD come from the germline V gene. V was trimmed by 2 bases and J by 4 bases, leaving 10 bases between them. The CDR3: CATSDSAGATGELFF. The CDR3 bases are TGTGCCACCAGTGATTCGGCAGGGGCCACCGGGGAGCTGTTTTTT.

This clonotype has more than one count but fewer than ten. This chain's CDR3 is CASTSASGRFYNEQFF. The CDR3 nucleotides are TGTGCCAGCACCTCGGCTAGCGGGAGATTTTACAATGAGCAGTTCTTC. The chain has TRBV28 and TRBJ2-1; 10 bases are a match to TRBD2. CDR3 length: 16 residues. Trimming took 7 bases from V and 4 from J; bases not matched to a gene: 10. The germline V gene has CDR1 MDHEN and CDR2 SYDVKM.

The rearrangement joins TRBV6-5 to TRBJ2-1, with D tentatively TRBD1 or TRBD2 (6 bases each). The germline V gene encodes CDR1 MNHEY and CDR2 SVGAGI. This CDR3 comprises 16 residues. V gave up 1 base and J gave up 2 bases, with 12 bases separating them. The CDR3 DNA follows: TGTGCCAGCAGTTACTTCCGGGGGCCTCCCTACAATGAGCAGTTCTTC. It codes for CASSYFRGPPYNEQFF.

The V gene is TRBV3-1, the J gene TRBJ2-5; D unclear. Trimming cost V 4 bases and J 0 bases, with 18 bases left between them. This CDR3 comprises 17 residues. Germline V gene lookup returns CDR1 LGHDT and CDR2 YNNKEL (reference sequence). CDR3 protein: CASSPPADRAYQETQYF. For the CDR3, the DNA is TGTGCCAGCAGCCCACCCGCCGACCGGGCCTACCAAGAGACCCAGTACTTC.

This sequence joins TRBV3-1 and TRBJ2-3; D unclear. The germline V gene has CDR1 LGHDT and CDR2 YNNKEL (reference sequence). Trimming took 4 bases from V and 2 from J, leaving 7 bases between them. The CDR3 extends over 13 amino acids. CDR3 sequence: CASSPFFTDTQYF. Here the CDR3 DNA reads TGTGCCAGCAGCCCCTTTTTCACAGATACGCAGTATTTT.

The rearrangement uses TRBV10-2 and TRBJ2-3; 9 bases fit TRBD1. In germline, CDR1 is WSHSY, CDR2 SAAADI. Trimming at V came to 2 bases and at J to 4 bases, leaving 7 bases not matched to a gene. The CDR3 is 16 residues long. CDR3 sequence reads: CASSEGQGFGADTQYF. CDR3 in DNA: TGCGCCAGCAGTGAGGGACAGGGGTTCGGAGCAGATACGCAGTATTTT.

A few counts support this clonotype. CDR3 coding DNA: TGTGCCAGCAGCGAAAGGGGGATCTCCTACGAGCAGTACTTC. This gives the protein CASSERGISYEQYF. The chain recombines TRBV2 with TRBJ2-7; D perhaps matches TRBD1 (6 bases). With 6 bases removed from V and 0 bases from J, the gap between germline ends came to 12 bases. CDR1 is SNHLY, CDR2 FYNNEI, per germline. This CDR3 contains 14 residues.

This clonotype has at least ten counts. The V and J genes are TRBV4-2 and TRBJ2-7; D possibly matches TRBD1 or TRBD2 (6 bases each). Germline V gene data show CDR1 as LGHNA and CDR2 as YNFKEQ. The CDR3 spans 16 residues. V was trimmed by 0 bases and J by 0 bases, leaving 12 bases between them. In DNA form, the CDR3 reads TGTGCCAGCAGCCAAGACGGAGGAGGGGGCTCCTACGAGCAGTACTTC. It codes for CASSQDGGGGSYEQYF.

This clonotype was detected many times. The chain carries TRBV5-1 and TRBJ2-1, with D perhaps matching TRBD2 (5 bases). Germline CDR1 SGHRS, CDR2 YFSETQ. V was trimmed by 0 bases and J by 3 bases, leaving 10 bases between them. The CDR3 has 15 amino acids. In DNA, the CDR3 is TGCGCCAGCAGCTTGGTCCCCCGGGACTACAATGAGCAGTTCTTC. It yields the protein CASSLVPRDYNEQFF.

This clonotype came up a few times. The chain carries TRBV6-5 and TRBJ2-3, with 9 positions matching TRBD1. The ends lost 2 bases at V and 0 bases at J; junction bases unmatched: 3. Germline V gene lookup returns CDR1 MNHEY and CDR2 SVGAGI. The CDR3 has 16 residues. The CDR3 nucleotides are TGTGCCAGCAGTTACGGGACAGGGCCTAGCACAGATACGCAGTATTTT. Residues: CASSYGTGPSTDTQYF.

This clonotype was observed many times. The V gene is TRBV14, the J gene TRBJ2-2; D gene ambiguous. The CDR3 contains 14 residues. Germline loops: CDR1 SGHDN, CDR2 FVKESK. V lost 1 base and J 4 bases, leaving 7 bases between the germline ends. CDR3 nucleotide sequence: TGTGCCAGCAGCCAAGGCAGATCCACCGGGGAGCTGTTTTTT. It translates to CASSQGRSTGELFF.

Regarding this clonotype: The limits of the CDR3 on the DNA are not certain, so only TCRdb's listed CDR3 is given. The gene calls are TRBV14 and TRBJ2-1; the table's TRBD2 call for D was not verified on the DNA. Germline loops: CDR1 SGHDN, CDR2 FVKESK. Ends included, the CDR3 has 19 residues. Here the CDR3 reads CASSQVLNEQFFGLNEQFF.

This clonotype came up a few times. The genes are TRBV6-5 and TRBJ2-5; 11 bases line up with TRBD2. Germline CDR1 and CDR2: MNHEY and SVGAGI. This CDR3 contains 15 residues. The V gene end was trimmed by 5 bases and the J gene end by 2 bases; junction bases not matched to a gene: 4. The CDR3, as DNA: TGTGCCAGCAGTCACAGACTAGCGGGGCAAGAGACCCAGTACTTC. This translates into CASSHRLAGQETQYF.

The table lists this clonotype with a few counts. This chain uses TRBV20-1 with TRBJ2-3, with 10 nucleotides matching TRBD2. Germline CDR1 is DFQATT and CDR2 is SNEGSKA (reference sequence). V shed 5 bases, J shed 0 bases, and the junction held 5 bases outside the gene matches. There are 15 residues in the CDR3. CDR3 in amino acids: CSALSGRGSTDTQYF. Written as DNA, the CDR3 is TGCAGTGCTCTCAGCGGGAGGGGTAGCACAGATACGCAGTATTTT.

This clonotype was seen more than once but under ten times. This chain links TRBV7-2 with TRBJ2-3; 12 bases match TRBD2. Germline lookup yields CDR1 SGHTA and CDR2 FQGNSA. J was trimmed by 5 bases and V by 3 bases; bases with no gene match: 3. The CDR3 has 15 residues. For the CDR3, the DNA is TGTGCCAGCAGCTTGACTAGCGGGAGACAAGATACGCAGTATTTT. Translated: CASSLTSGRQDTQYF. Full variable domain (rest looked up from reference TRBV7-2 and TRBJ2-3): GAGVSQSPSNKVTEKGKDVELRCDPISGHTALYWYRQSLGQGLEFLIYFQGNSAPDKSGLPSDRFSAERTGGSVSTLTIQRTQQEDSAVYLCASSLTSGRQDTQYFGPGTRLTVL.